A selection of T cell receptor beta chains follows, all from one sample in a study of OX40 agonist ivuxolimab in advanced cancers. Measured with immunoSEQ multiplex PCR; TCRdb has only the in-frame clones, and not every one. The data show about 68,000 clones, 91% seen once. The starting material was CD4+ or CD8+ T cells sorted from blood, obtained in a trial of the OX40 agonist ivuxolimab. Receptor source: an adult with an advanced solid tumor such as melanoma, head and neck, liver or kidney cancer. CDR3s leave out the opening cysteine and the closing phenylalanine or tryptophan. A D gene is named only where the DNA matches it firmly.

D gene	V gene	J gene	CDR3 protein
TRBD1	TRBV11-1	TRBJ2-2	ASRRTGGTGELF
NA	TRBV6-5	TRBJ1-1	ASVSNTEAF
NA	TRBV19	TRBJ2-1	ASSIDRENEQF
NA	TRBV19	TRBJ1-5	ASSIGVFQPQH
TRBD1	TRBV11-1	TRBJ1-1	ASSLASARTGAYEAF
TRBD1	TRBV30	TRBJ2-5	AWSTRGPETQY
TRBD1	TRBV5-1	TRBJ2-7	ASSAGQGSYEQY
NA	TRBV5-6	TRBJ2-7	ASSLRGFYEQY
NA	TRBV30	TRBJ2-6	AWSTGPSGANVLT
TRBD2	TRBV6-1	TRBJ2-7	ATRTSGAYEQY
NA	TRBV19	TRBJ2-7	ASSMGPYEQY
NA	TRBV6-5	TRBJ2-5	ASSYSADKSGETQY
TRBD2	TRBV6-1	TRBJ2-1	ASRRVSGGAGEQF
NA	TRBV7-8	TRBJ1-3	ASSLGRLSGNTIY
TRBD2	TRBV7-8	TRBJ2-2	ASSTRRLAGPANTGELF
NA	TRBV6-5	TRBJ1-3	ASTGSGNTIY
NA	TRBV27	TRBJ2-3	ASRTRSVLGDTQY
NA	TRBV9	TRBJ2-2	ASSETSAGELF
NA	TRBV6-6	TRBJ1-5	ASSYAQGLSQPQH
NA	TRBV7-9	TRBJ1-5	ASSLEGGGGNQPQH
NA	TRBV12-5	TRBJ1-2	ARGEVNYGYT
TRBD2	TRBV6-6	TRBJ2-3	VSSYTRGGAGDTQY
TRBD1	TRBV30	TRBJ1-4	AWSTQQGGPEKLF
TRBD2	TRBV19	TRBJ2-3	ASSKREVGTDTQY
TRBD1	TRBV29-1	TRBJ2-2	SVRRDRVGTGELF
TRBD1	TRBV2	TRBJ1-1	ASRGQGLWAF
NA	TRBV11-2	TRBJ1-2	ASSLVIGARGYT
NA	TRBV10-1	TRBJ2-3	ASSEYLTGGQY
NA	TRBV11-2	TRBJ1-1	ASSLVPQAEAF
TRBD2	TRBV19	TRBJ2-3	ASSRGLAGDTDTQY
NA	TRBV5-5	TRBJ2-1	ASSFPPPLDEQF
TRBD2	TRBV11-3	TRBJ2-3	ASSLKASGSWDTQY
TRBD2	TRBV25-1	TRBJ2-7	ASSFSAGGYEQY
TRBD1	TRBV4-1	TRBJ1-1	ASSRAAGTEKNTEAF
NA	TRBV6-5	TRBJ2-5	ASSYGETQY
NA	TRBV5-1	TRBJ1-1	ASSSIQDKMNTEAF
TRBD1	TRBV30	TRBJ2-3	AWSVQGTDTQY
NA	TRBV7-6	TRBJ2-1	ASSLDSPSEQF
NA	TRBV5-1	TRBJ2-3	ASSLWASADTQY
NA	TRBV6-1	TRBJ2-1	ASSEAAGAISYNEQF
NA	TRBV6-1	TRBJ2-1	ASSVTIIEYNEQF